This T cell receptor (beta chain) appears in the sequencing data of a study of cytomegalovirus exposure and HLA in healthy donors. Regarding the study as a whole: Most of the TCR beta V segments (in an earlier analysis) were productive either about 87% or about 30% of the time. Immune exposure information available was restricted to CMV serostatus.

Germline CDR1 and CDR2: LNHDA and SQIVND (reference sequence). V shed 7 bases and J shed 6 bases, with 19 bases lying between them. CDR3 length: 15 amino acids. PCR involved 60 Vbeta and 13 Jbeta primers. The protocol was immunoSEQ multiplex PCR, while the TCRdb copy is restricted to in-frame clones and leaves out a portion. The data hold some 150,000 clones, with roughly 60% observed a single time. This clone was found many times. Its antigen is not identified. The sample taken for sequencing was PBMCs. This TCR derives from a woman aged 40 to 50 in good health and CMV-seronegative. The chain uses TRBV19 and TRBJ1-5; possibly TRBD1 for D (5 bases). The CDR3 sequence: CASTPAGGGSQPQHF. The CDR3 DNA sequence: TGTGCCAGTACCCCCGCCGGGGGTGGTAGTCAGCCCCAGCATTTT.